This TCR beta chain was captured by sequencing in a study of blood T cell repertoires in COVID-19. Whole-study context: The cDNA or gDNA used as material had been derived from T cells, B-cell-depleted T cells, or PBMCs.

In the original analysis: Reference gene primer amplification in the assay estimated nucleated cell counts. Repertoires were generated with immunoSEQ multiplex PCR, while TCRdb's copy carries only in-frame clones and drops some. V and J calls and clone size are those listed in that table; D and trimming were worked out from the DNA. The data show about 140,000 clones, 80% to 85% seen once. Researchers sorted participants into cohorts using their self-reported clinical history. Per germline, CDR1 LGHNA and CDR2 YNFKEQ. The ends lost 0 bases at V and 8 bases at J; junction bases unmatched: 6. This CDR3 has 15 residues.

The sequenced material came from PBMCs or T cells enriched from blood (not recorded which). The sequence was obtained from a man aged 35 to 55 with acute COVID-19. The gene calls are TRBV4-2 and TRBJ1-4; 7 bases are a match to TRBD1. The CDR3 is CASSQDRGQAEKLFF. The CDR3, as DNA: TGTGCCAGCAGCCAAGATCGTGGACAGGCGGAAAAACTGTTTTTT.